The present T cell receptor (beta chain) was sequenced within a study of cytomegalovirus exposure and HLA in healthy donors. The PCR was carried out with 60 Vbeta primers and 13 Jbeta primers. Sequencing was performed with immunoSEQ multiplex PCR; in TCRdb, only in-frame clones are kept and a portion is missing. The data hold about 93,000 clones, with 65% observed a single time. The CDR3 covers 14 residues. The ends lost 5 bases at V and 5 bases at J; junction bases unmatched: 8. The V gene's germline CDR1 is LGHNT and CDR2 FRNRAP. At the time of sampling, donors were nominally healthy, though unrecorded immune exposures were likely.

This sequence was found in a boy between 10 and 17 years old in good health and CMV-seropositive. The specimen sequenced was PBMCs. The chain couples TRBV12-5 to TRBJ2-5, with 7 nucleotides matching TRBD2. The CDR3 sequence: CASGPGEGRETQYF. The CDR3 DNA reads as TGTGCTAGTGGTCCTGGGGAGGGACGGGAGACCCAGTACTTC.